The 2 T cell receptor beta chains listed next were all sequenced from one sample in a study of CD8 T cells in Susac syndrome. Random hexamers were used to reverse transcribe the RNA input (0.5 to 1 ug). TCRdb reprocessed the immunoSEQ multiplex PCR reads with MiXCR, giving one entry per CDR3 protein. The table lists roughly 150,000 distinct CDR3 sequences, 85% to 95% of them singletons. What was sequenced was CD4+ T cells from PBMCs. The receptor set was obtained from a human donor with Susac syndrome.

This chain uses TRBV29-1 with TRBJ2-7, with a tentative D call TRBD1 (5 bases). The CDR3 spans 12 residues. V lost 8 bases to trimming and J lost 9 bases, with 20 bases between them. Germline V lookup: CDR1 SQVTM, CDR2 ANQGSEA. Here the CDR3 DNA reads TGCAGCATATCAAGGGGAACCATGGGGCAGTACTTC. Translation gives CSISRGTMGQYF.

The chain links TRBV29-1 to TRBJ2-1; D is perhaps TRBD2 (6 bases). The CDR3 has 13 amino acids. The V gene's germline CDR1 is SQVTM and CDR2 ANQGSEA. Deletions cut 1 base from V and 3 bases from J, with 7 bases between. The CDR3 protein is CSVEVGGYNEQFF. The CDR3 DNA follows: TGCAGCGTTGAAGTGGGGGGCTACAATGAGCAGTTCTTC.